A single sample is the source of the 24 T cell receptor beta chains below, sequenced in a study of graft-versus-host responses after intestinal transplantation. Assay: immunoSEQ multiplex PCR; the TCRdb copy retains only in-frame clones and omits some. Altogether around 100,000 clones are present, around 94% being singletons, with the ten largest covering around 1.2%. Antigen specificity for these receptors is unknown. The specimen was unstimulated CD8+ T cells sorted from spleen or lymph node cells, collected before transplant. Every receptor here comes from a human donor who was the organ donor for an intestinal transplant.

The rearrangement links TRBV6-5 to TRBJ2-7; no reliable D call. There are 12 residues in the CDR3. The ends were cut back, 8 bases at V and 3 bases at J, with 11 bases in the middle. Germline assignment: CDR1 MNHEY and CDR2 SVGAGI. DNA for the CDR3: TGTGCCAGCTCTGGCGATGGCTACGAGCAGTACTTC. As protein: CASSGDGYEQYF.

This sequence joins TRBV7-9 and TRBJ2-4; D possibly corresponds to TRBD1 (6 bases). This CDR3 has 14 amino acids. Deletions cut 8 bases from V and 0 bases from J, with 11 bases between. CDR1 and CDR2 from the germline V gene are SEHNR and FQNEAQ (reference sequence). The CDR3 protein is CASGQGIAKNIQYF. The DNA for the CDR3 is TGTGCCAGCGGGCAGGGGATAGCCAAAAACATTCAGTACTTC.

The chain combines TRBV10-3 with TRBJ2-1; the D gene is possibly TRBD2 (5 bases). This CDR3 comprises 12 residues. Germline values: CDR1 ENHRY, CDR2 SYGVKD. V lost 2 bases and J 10 bases, leaving 9 bases between the germline ends. CDR3 sequence (DNA): TGTGCCATCAGTGAGGGTGGCGGGGAGCAGTTCTTC. This translates into CAISEGGGEQFF.

The chain employs TRBV5-4 and TRBJ2-1; D is ambiguous. The CDR3 runs 13 residues. Looked up from germline, CDR1 is SGHNT and CDR2 is YYREEE (reference sequence). The V end was cut by 2 bases, the J end by 4 bases, with 7 bases between. Written as DNA, the CDR3 is TGTGCCAGCAGCTTTAAGTTGTACAATGAGCAGTTCTTC. Encoded protein: CASSFKLYNEQFF.

The rearrangement links TRBV5-4 to TRBJ2-5; 10 bases align to TRBD1. The junction had 4 bases not matched to a gene; V was cut back by 4 bases and J by 4 bases. This CDR3 is built from 14 residues. Germline-derived CDR1 and CDR2 are SGHNT and YYREEE (reference sequence). CDR3 in DNA: TGTGCCAGCAGCGATCGGACAGGGGGAGAGACCCAGTACTTC. Residues: CASSDRTGGETQYF.

J is TRBJ2-3 and V is TRBV9; TRBD2 aligns across 8 bases. V lost 3 bases to trimming and J lost 6 bases; unmatched junction nucleotides: 15. CDR3 size: 17 residues. Germline-derived CDR1 and CDR2 are SGDLS and YYNGEE. This chain's CDR3 is CASSDGGARPEEDTQYF. CDR3 DNA: TGTGCCAGCAGCGACGGGGGGGCTAGGCCCGAAGAGGATACGCAGTATTTT.

V and J are TRBV5-1 and TRBJ2-1, with 11 bases lining up with TRBD2. The length of the CDR3 is 16 residues. Germline loops: CDR1 SGHRS, CDR2 YFSETQ. Losses at the gene ends were 0 bases for V and 4 bases for J; bases not matched to a gene: 3. CDR3 nucleotides: TGCGCCAGCAGCTTGGGACTAGCGGGAACTTACAATGAGCAGTTCTTC. Translating it yields CASSLGLAGTYNEQFF. Full variable domain (rest looked up from reference TRBV5-1 and TRBJ2-1): KAGVTQTPRYLIKTRGQQVTLSCSPISGHRSVSWYQQTPGQGLQFLFEYFSETQRNKGNFPGRFSGRQFSNSRSEMNVSTLELGDSALYLCASSLGLAGTYNEQFFGPGTRLTVL.

The chain joins TRBV20-1 to TRBJ1-2; maybe TRBD1 (5 bases). CDR3 length: 10 residues. Deletions cut 4 bases from V and 6 bases from J, with 6 bases between. CDR1 is DFQATT, CDR2 SNEGSKA, per germline (reference sequence). The chain's CDR3 is CSATGNGYTF. CDR3 nucleotides: TGCAGTGCTACAGGGAATGGCTACACCTTC.

The chain has TRBV9 and TRBJ1-2, with D hard to call. Trimming removed 4 bases from V and 4 bases from J, with 14 bases in between. The germline gives CDR1 SGDLS, CDR2 YYNGEE. CDR3 size: 14 residues. CDR3: CASSYRTSSYGYTF. The CDR3 DNA reads TGTGCCAGCAGCTACCGGACCTCGTCCTATGGCTACACCTTC.

This sequence joins TRBV7-9 and TRBJ2-1; 9 bases are shared with TRBD2. The J segment lost 8 bases and the V segment lost 3 bases, leaving 8 bases of the junction unmatched. CDR1 is SEHNR, CDR2 FQNEAQ, per germline (reference sequence). The CDR3 length is 15 residues. For the CDR3, the DNA is TGTGCCAGCAGCTTCCGACTAGCGGCTTTGGATGAGCAGTTCTTC. This gives the protein CASSFRLAALDEQFF.

The chain employs TRBV6-5 and TRBJ2-3; TRBD2 is a possible D gene (5 bases). Germline CDR1 is MNHEY and CDR2 is SVGAGI. CDR3 size: 14 residues. Trimming took off 0 bases at V and 10 bases at J, with 14 bases between the two ends. The CDR3 region has the DNA TGTGCCAGCAGTTACTCGGCGGGTCGGTGGGCGCAGTATTTT. It is translated as CASSYSAGRWAQYF.

J is TRBJ2-5 and V is TRBV7-8; TRBD1 matches 9 bases. V dropped 1 base and J dropped 2; count of bases not matched to a gene: 8. Per the germline V gene, CDR1 is SGHVS and CDR2 is FQNEAQ. This CDR3 is 17 amino acids long. The CDR3 bases are TGTGCCAGCAGCTTAGTCCGGGGGACAGGGAATCAAGAGACCCAGTACTTC. Amino acid sequence: CASSLVRGTGNQETQYF.

This clone was observed a single time. The CDR3 is CASSPGLGGGETQYF. DNA of the CDR3: TGTGCCAGCAGTCCTGGACTGGGGGGAGGAGAGACCCAGTACTTC. V is TRBV2 and J is TRBJ2-5; possibly TRBD2 for D (6 bases). Germline V CDR1 and CDR2: SNHLY, FYNNEI. V lost 5 bases, J lost 4 bases, and 17 bases lay in between. This CDR3 is 15 amino acids long.

The chain employs TRBV20-1 and TRBJ1-1; possibly TRBD1 for D (6 bases). Germline V lookup: CDR1 DFQATT, CDR2 SNEGSKA (reference sequence). The CDR3 extends over 11 amino acids. Trimming left V 7 bases short and J 5 bases short, with 11 bases between. The CDR3 region is CSEQGVTEAFF. Written as DNA, the CDR3 is TGCAGTGAACAGGGAGTAACTGAAGCTTTCTTT.

This clone was observed once. The chain has TRBV6-1 and TRBJ2-2; 8 bases line up with TRBD1. Germline V CDR1 and CDR2: MNHNS, SASEGT. The CDR3 runs 14 residues. Trimming at V came to 6 bases and at J to 7 bases, leaving 7 bases not matched to a gene. CDR3 in amino acids: CASSLGTGVGELFF. The CDR3 DNA sequence: TGTGCCAGCAGCCTAGGGACAGGAGTCGGGGAGCTGTTTTTT.

The CDR3 reads CASSYRPGVDTQYF. The CDR3, as DNA: TGTGCCAGCAGCTACAGACCGGGAGTAGATACGCAGTATTTT. J is TRBJ2-3 and V is TRBV28; D possibly corresponds to TRBD2 (6 bases). This CDR3 has 14 amino acids. Germline V gene lookup returns CDR1 MDHEN and CDR2 SYDVKM. Deletions cut 6 bases from V and 5 bases from J, with 15 bases between.

This sequence joins TRBV12-5 and TRBJ2-2, with 7 nucleotides matching TRBD2. CDR3 length equals 14 residues. V lost 9 bases, J lost 2 bases, and 6 bases stayed unmatched. Germline V gives CDR1 LGHNT, CDR2 FRNRAP. The DNA of the CDR3 is TGTGCTAGCTCATCGGGAGGTAACACCGGGGAGCTGTTTTTT. Its translation: CASSSGGNTGELFF.

The chain joins TRBV4-1 to TRBJ2-1; TRBD2 matches at 11 bases. The CDR3 loop spans 16 amino acids. Germline CDR1 is MGHRA and CDR2 is YSYEKL. Trimming removed 6 bases from V and 1 base from J; junction bases left unmatched: 5. CDR3 sequence (DNA): TGCGCCAGCAGATTTATAGCGGGAGGGTCCTACAATGAGCAGTTCTTC. Translation gives CASRFIAGGSYNEQFF.

V and J are TRBV25-1 and TRBJ1-1, with D hard to call. Germline assignment: CDR1 MGHDK and CDR2 SYGVNS. V dropped 5 bases and J dropped 1 base, with 8 bases sitting between them. The CDR3 loop spans 13 amino acids. The DNA for the CDR3 is TGTGCCAGCAGTATAGGCGGGAACACTGAAGCTTTCTTT. Translation gives CASSIGGNTEAFF.

The rearrangement joins TRBV4-3 to TRBJ1-1; TRBD1 matches at 7 bases. V was pared by 0 bases and J by 0 bases, with 10 bases of the junction left unmatched. The CDR3 is made up of 18 amino acids. Germline CDR1 is LGHNA and CDR2 is YSLEER. CDR3 bases: TGCGCCAGCAGCCAAGAGAGGGGGCCGGGGACTTTGAACACTGAAGCTTTCTTT. Residues: CASSQERGPGTLNTEAFF.

J is TRBJ2-2 and V is TRBV19, with no clear D. The CDR3 covers 14 residues. With 7 bases removed from V and 1 base from J, the gap between germline ends came to 10 bases. Germline V gene data show CDR1 as LNHDA and CDR2 as SQIVND (reference sequence). CDR3 coding DNA: TGTGCCAGTACGTCTTTTGAGAACACCGGGGAGCTGTTTTTT. Protein: CASTSFENTGELFF.

The chain uses TRBV6-5 and TRBJ1-1, with D unclear. V dropped 6 bases and J dropped 4 bases, with 15 bases sitting between them. There are 14 residues in the CDR3. Per germline, CDR1 MNHEY and CDR2 SVGAGI. The CDR3 DNA reads TGTGCCAGCAGCCCGGGAAGATACGGCACTGAAGCTTTCTTT. Translation gives CASSPGRYGTEAFF.

The rearrangement links TRBV10-3 to TRBJ2-6; D possibly corresponds to TRBD1 (6 bases). Trimming took 6 bases from V and 0 from J, leaving 15 bases between them. There are 17 residues in the CDR3. Germline-derived CDR1 and CDR2 are ENHRY and SYGVKD. The CDR3 spells CAIRTTGINSGANVLTF. CDR3 DNA sequence: TGTGCCATCAGGACGACAGGCATAAACTCTGGGGCCAACGTCCTGACTTTC.

The rearrangement links TRBV6-1 to TRBJ2-3, with 10 bases lining up with TRBD1. With 8 bases clipped from V and 2 bases from J, the junction kept 4 bases outside the gene matches. This CDR3 spans 14 amino acids. The germline CDR1 and CDR2 sequences are MNHNS and SASEGT. The CDR3 DNA reads as TGTGCCAGCGCCGGACAGGGGGACACAGATACGCAGTATTTT. Encoded protein: CASAGQGDTDTQYF.